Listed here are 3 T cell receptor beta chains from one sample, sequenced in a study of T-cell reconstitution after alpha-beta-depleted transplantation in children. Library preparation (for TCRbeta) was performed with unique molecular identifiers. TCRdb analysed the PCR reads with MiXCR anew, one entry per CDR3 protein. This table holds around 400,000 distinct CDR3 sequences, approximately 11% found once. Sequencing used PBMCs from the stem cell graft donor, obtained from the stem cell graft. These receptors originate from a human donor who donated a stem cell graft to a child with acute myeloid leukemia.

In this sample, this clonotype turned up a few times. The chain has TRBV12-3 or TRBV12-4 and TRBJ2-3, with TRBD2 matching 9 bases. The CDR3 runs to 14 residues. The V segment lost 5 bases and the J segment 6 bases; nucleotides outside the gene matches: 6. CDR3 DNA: TGTGCCAGCAGTAATCGACTAGCGGAGGATACGCAGTATTTT. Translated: CASSNRLAEDTQYF.

This chain's CDR3 is CASSEGSGEDEQYV. CDR3 coding DNA: TGTGCCAGCAGTGAAGGCTCAGGGGAGGACGAGCAGTACGTC. V is TRBV6-1 and J is TRBJ2-7, with D perhaps given as TRBD1 or TRBD2 (6 bases each). The CDR3 has 14 amino acids. With 1 base removed from V and 5 bases from J, the gap between germline ends came to 12 bases. Germline lookup yields CDR1 MNHNS and CDR2 SASEGT.

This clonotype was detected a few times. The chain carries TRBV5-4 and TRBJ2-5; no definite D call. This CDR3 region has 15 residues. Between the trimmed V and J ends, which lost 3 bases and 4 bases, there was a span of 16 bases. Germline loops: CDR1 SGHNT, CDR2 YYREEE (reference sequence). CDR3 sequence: CASSSAGPQRETQYF. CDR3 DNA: TGTGCCAGCAGCTCAGCCGGGCCGCAGCGAGAGACCCAGTACTTC.